The text below deals with one TCR beta chain. The sample belongs to a study of cytomegalovirus exposure and HLA in healthy donors. These donors, healthy bone marrow donors, were studied. PCR employed 60 Vbeta and 13 Jbeta primers. The method was immunoSEQ multiplex PCR; TCRdb's version includes in-frame clones alone and lacks a portion of them. The data hold over 150,000 clones, with about 70% observed a single time. V dropped 0 bases and J dropped 1 base, with 7 bases sitting between them. The CDR3 has 15 amino acids. CDR1 is MNHNS, CDR2 SASEGT, per germline. Sequencing was done on a sample of PBMCs. The chain joins TRBV6-1 to TRBJ1-3, with D tentatively TRBD1 (6 bases). The TCR comes from a woman aged 18-29 years in good health and CMV-seropositive. The chain's CDR3 is CASSEAQGSGNTIYF. The CDR3 DNA reads as TGTGCCAGCAGTGAAGCGCAGGGGTCTGGAAACACCATATATTTT.